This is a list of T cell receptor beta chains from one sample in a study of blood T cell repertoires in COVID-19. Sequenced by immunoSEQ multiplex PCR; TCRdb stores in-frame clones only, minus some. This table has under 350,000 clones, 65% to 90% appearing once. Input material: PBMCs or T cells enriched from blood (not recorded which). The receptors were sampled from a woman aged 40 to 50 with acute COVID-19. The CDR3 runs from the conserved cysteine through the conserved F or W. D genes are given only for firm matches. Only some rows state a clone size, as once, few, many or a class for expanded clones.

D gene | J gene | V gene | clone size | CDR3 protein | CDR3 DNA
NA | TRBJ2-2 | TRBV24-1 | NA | CATGQTNTGELFF | TGTGCCACCGGACAGACGAACACCGGGGAGCTGTTTTTT
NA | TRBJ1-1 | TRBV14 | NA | CASSQRIEGAEAFF | TGTGCCAGCAGCCAAAGGATTGAGGGAGCTGAAGCTTTCTTT
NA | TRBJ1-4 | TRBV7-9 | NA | CASRTGGSEKLFF | TGTGCCAGCAGGACGGGGGGTTCGGAGAAACTGTTTTTT
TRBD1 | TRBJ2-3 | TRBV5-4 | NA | CASSLRTGGADTQYF | TGTGCCAGCAGCTTGCGGACAGGGGGCGCAGATACGCAGTATTTT
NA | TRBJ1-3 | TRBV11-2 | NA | CASSGASGNTIYF | TGTGCCAGCAGCGGAGCTAGTGGTAACACCATATATTTT
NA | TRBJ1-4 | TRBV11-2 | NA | CASSLVGRGNEKLFF | TGTGCCAGCAGCTTAGTGGGTCGGGGTAATGAAAAACTGTTTTTT
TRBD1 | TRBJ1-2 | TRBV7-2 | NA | CASSSRGQDFYGYTF | TGTGCCAGCAGCTCAAGGGGACAGGACTTCTATGGCTACACCTTC
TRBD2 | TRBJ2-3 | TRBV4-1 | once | CASSQGLAGATDTQYF | TGCGCCAGCAGCCAAGGACTAGCGGGGGCCACAGATACGCAGTATTTT
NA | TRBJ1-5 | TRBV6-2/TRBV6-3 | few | CASSPRQIQPQHF | TGTGCCAGCAGCCCCCGACAAATTCAGCCCCAGCATTTT
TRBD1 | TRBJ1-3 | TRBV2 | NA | CASSGGTGSGNTIYF | TGTGCCAGCAGTGGGGGGACAGGGTCTGGAAACACCATATATTTT
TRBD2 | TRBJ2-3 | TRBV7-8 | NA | CASSYTSGRATDTQYF | TGTGCCAGCAGCTACACTAGCGGGAGGGCAACAGATACGCAGTATTTT
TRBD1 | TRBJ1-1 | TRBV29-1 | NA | CSVDSLAGGNTEAFF | TGCAGCGTTGATAGTCTTGCAGGGGGGAACACTGAAGCTTTCTTT
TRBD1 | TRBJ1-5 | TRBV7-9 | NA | CASSPTGVSNQPQHF | TGTGCCAGCAGCCCTACAGGGGTGAGCAATCAGCCCCAGCATTTT
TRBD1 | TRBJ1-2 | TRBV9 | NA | CASSDPLRTGGRFPDGYTF | TGTGCCAGCAGCGACCCCCTTAGGACAGGGGGCCGCTTCCCAGATGGCTACACCTTC
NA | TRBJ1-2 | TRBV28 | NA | CASSFPTGANYGYTF | TGTGCCAGCAGCTTTCCCACAGGAGCTAACTATGGCTACACCTTC
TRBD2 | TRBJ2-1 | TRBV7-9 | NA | CASSLFPGLVERNEQFF | TGTGCCAGCAGCTTATTTCCCGGACTAGTCGAAAGGAATGAGCAGTTCTTC
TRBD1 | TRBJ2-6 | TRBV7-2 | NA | CASSLIRGLGANVLTF | TGTGCCAGCAGCTTGATCAGGGGGCTAGGGGCCAACGTCCTGACTTTC
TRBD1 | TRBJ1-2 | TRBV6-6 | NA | CASSRTGTGSYGYGYTF | TGTGCCAGCAGTCGGACCGGGACAGGGTCTTATGGCTATGGCTACACCTTC
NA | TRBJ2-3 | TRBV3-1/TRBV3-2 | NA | CASSPLLPGSTDTQYF | TGTGCCAGCAGCCCTCTTTTGCCAGGAAGCACAGATACGCAGTATTTT
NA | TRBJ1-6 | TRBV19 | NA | CASSPWVAGWTNSPLHF | TGTGCCAGTAGTCCATGGGTCGCAGGGTGGACTAATTCACCCCTCCACTTT
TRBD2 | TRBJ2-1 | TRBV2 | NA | CASSESAGGIDEQFF | TGTGCCAGCAGTGAATCAGCGGGGGGGATCGATGAGCAGTTCTTC
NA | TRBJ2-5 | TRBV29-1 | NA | CSVEGRGGETQYF | TGCAGCGTTGAAGGTAGGGGAGGAGAGACCCAGTACTTC
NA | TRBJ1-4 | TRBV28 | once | CASSLWRRGEKLFF | TGTGCCAGCAGTTTGTGGCGGCGGGGTGAAAAACTGTTTTTT
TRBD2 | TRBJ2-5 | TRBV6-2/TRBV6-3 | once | CASSYRLAGGTETQYF | TGTGCCAGCAGTTACCGACTAGCGGGGGGTACGGAGACCCAGTACTTC
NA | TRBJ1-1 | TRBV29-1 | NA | CSVGYRNTEAFF | TGCAGCGTCGGTTACAGGAACACTGAAGCTTTCTTT
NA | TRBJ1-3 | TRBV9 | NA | CASSVDGGSGNTIYF | TGTGCCAGCAGCGTAGATGGGGGGTCTGGAAACACCATATATTTT
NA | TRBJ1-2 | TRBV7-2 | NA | CASSEDFFYGYTF | TGTGCCAGCAGCGAGGATTTCTTCTATGGCTACACCTTC
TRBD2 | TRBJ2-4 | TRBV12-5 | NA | CASGLRQLAGGQNIQYF | TGTGCTAGTGGTTTGCGGCAACTAGCGGGGGGACAAAACATTCAGTACTTC
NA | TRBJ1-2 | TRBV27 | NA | CASSPQRNYGYTF | TGTGCCAGCAGTCCCCAGAGGAACTATGGCTACACCTTC
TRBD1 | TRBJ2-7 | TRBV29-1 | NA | CSVELDRNYEQYF | TGCAGCGTCGAGCTGGACAGGAATTACGAGCAGTACTTC
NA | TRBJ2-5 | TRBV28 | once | CASSLPLGGSGGTQYF | TGTGCCAGCAGTTTGCCGCTGGGCGGGTCCGGGGGGACCCAGTACTTC
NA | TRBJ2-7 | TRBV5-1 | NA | CASSLSSYEQYF | TGCGCCAGCAGCTTAAGTAGCTACGAGCAGTACTTC
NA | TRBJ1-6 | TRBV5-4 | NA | CASSLIGDNSPLHF | TGTGCCAGCAGCTTGATCGGGGATAATTCACCCCTCCACTTT
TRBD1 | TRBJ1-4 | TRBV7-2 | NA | CASSWDRASEKLFF | TGTGCCAGCAGCTGGGACAGGGCCTCGGAAAAACTGTTTTTT
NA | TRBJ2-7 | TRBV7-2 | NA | CASRHLGGGHEQYF | TGTGCCAGCCGCCATCTGGGAGGGGGGCACGAGCAGTACTTC
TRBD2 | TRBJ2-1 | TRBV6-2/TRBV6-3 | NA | CASSYIPLAGGYNEQFF | TGTGCCAGCAGTTATATCCCTCTAGCGGGAGGGTACAATGAGCAGTTCTTC
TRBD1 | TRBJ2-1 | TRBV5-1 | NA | CASSLAGQGVSDEQFF | TGCGCCAGCAGCTTGGCGGGACAGGGAGTAAGTGATGAGCAGTTCTTC
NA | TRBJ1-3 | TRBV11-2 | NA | CASSLDPYQASSGNTIYF | TGTGCCAGCAGCTTAGATCCCTATCAGGCGTCCTCTGGAAACACCATATATTTT
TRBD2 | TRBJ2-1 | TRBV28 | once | CASSSAGAPSYNEQFF | TGTGCCAGCAGTTCAGCGGGAGCGCCCTCCTACAATGAGCAGTTCTTC
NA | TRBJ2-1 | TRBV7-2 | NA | CASSSSWGLYNEQFF | TGTGCCAGCAGCTCCTCTTGGGGGCTGTACAATGAGCAGTTCTTC
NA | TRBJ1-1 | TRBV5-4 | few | CASSGDLQDTEAFF | TGTGCCAGCAGCGGGGATCTACAGGACACTGAAGCTTTCTTT
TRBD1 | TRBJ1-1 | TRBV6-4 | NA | CASSDRREEAFF | TGTGCCAGCTCGGACAGGAGGGAAGAAGCTTTCTTT
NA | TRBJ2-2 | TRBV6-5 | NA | CASSSQAYTGELFF | TGTGCCAGCAGTTCCCAGGCCTACACCGGGGAGCTGTTTTTT
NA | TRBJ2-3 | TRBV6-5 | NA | CASSSLGQTITDTQYF | TGTGCCAGCAGTTCCCTCGGACAGACTATCACAGATACGCAGTATTTT
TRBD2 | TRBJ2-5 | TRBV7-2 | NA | CASSLWGLAGGPDETQYF | TGTGCCAGCAGCTTATGGGGTCTAGCGGGAGGGCCCGACGAGACCCAGTACTTC
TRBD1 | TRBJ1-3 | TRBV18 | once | CASSLTGTAGNTIYF | TGTGCCAGCTCACTAACCGGGACAGCTGGAAACACCATATATTTT
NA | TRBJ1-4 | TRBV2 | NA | CASNPGYNEKLFF | TGTGCCAGCAACCCGGGTTATAATGAAAAACTGTTTTTT
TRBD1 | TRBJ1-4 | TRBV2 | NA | CASSVRQGSEKLFF | TGTGCCAGCAGTGTCCGACAGGGAAGTGAAAAACTGTTTTTT
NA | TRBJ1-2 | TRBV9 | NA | CASSVGPTRDYGYTF | TGTGCCAGCAGCGTAGGGCCCACCAGGGACTATGGCTACACCTTC
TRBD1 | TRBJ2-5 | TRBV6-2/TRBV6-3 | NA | CASSYRQTGIETQYF | TGTGCCAGCAGTTACAGACAGACAGGGATTGAGACCCAGTACTTC
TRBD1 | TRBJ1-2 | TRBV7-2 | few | CASSLNGQGRDLGGYTF | TGTGCCAGCAGCTTAAACGGACAGGGGAGGGATCTCGGGGGCTACACCTTC
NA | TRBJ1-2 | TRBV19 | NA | CASSKTDGFGYTF | TGTGCCAGTAGTAAGACAGACGGCTTTGGCTACACCTTC
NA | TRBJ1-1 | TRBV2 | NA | CASSEAYVADEAFF | TGTGCCAGCAGTGAAGCTTATGTGGCGGATGAAGCTTTCTTT
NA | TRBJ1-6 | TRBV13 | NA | CASSFIQNNSPLHF | TGTGCCAGCAGCTTTATACAGAATAATTCACCCCTCCACTTT
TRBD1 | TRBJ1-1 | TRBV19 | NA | CASSIEPGTGEAFF | TGTGCCAGTAGTATAGAGCCCGGGACAGGGGAAGCTTTCTTT
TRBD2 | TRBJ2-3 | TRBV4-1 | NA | CASSQGLAGSTDTQYF | TGCGCCAGCAGCCAGGGACTAGCGGGAAGCACAGATACGCAGTATTTT
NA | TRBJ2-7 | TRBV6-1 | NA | CASSEGPNSGLYEQYF | TGTGCCAGCAGTGAAGGCCCTAATAGCGGCCTTTACGAGCAGTACTTC
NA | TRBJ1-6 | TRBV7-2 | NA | CASSFQGIGNSPLHF | TGTGCCAGCAGCTTTCAGGGGATTGGTAATTCACCCCTCCACTTT
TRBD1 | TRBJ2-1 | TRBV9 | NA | CASSVDPHRGQIEQFF | TGTGCCAGCAGCGTAGACCCCCACAGGGGCCAGATTGAGCAGTTCTTC